This record concerns one TCR beta chain sequence. These data belong to a study of blood T cell repertoires in COVID-19. In the study overall: Some COVID-19 samples were acute and others convalescent; all came from the United States, Italy and Spain.

Original processing methods: By means of reference gene primer amplification, nucleated cell counts were estimated. TCRdb's table, derived via immunoSEQ multiplex PCR, lists solely in-frame clones and lacks some. V, J and clone size reflect that table, while D and trimming were determined from the DNA. This sample yields approximately 260,000 clones, of which about nine tenths are seen a single time; roughly 2.1% belongs to the top ten. With 5 bases removed from V and 7 bases from J, the gap between germline ends came to 12 bases. Germline V gives CDR1 SGHNT, CDR2 YENEEA. The CDR3 covers 13 residues.

The chain couples TRBV11-3 to TRBJ2-1, with D possibly TRBD2 on 5 matching bases. The sequencing input was peripheral blood. The TCR sequence derives from a man aged 45-60 years with acute or convalescent COVID-19. CDR3 nucleotide sequence: TGTGCCAGCAGCCGCCCGGGGAGAAATGAGCAGTTCTTC. It yields the protein CASSRPGRNEQFF.